Sequencing of this T cell receptor beta chain was carried out in a study of T cell changes during pregnancy in multiple sclerosis. Trimming cost V 5 bases and J 1 base, with 14 bases left between them. Germline V gene lookup returns CDR1 LNHDA and CDR2 SQIVND (reference sequence). The CDR3 consists of 15 residues. The assay was immunoSEQ multiplex PCR, and TCRdb's table has in-frame clones only and misses some. The sample yields 30,000 or so clones, about 88% seen once. The chain has TRBV19 and TRBJ1-1; possible D gene TRBD1, 6 bases. The receptor was derived from a female donor with multiple sclerosis, enrolled in a pregnancy study. The source material was CD8+ T cells from peripheral blood mononuclear cells, sampled in the second trimester of pregnancy. The CDR3 nucleotides are TGTGCCAGTAGTTTCCAGGGGAAGGGGAACACTGAAGCTTTCTTT. Protein sequence: CASSFQGKGNTEAFF. The variable domain in full, completed from reference TRBV19 and TRBJ1-1, reads DGGITQSPKYLFRKEGQNVTLSCEQNLNHDAMYWYRQDPGQGLRLIYYSQIVNDFQKGDIAEGYSVSREKKESFPLTVTSAQKNPTAFYLCASSFQGKGNTEAFFGQGTRLTVV.